These T cell receptor beta chains were read from a single sample in a study of T cells in localized non-small cell lung cancer. Sequenced by immunoSEQ multiplex PCR; TCRdb stores in-frame clones only, minus some. This table holds roughly 25,000 clones, 80% to 90% found once. The sample in question was peripheral blood, obtained before any cancer treatment. These receptor sequences come from a female donor over 55 with stage II squamous cell lung carcinoma. CDR3s include the opening cysteine and the closing phenylalanine or tryptophan. The D gene is left open where the match is weak. Size is stated for part of the rows, as once, few or many counts, or as a class when the clone is expanded.

V gene	clone size	J gene	D gene	CDR3 protein	CDR3 DNA
TRBV10-3	.	TRBJ1-5	TRBD1	CAISPGQGNNQPQHF	TGTGCCATCAGCCCGGGACAGGGGAACAATCAGCCCCAGCATTTT
TRBV18	.	TRBJ1-4	.	CASSPDGANEKLFF	TGTGCCAGCTCACCGGATGGGGCTAATGAAAAACTGTTTTTT
TRBV19	.	TRBJ2-7	TRBD2	CASSIELGTSAGYEQYF	TGTGCCAGTAGTATAGAATTAGGGACTAGTGCGGGCTACGAGCAGTACTTC
TRBV28	.	TRBJ1-2	.	CASSRTASYGYTF	TGTGCCAGCAGTAGGACGGCCAGCTATGGCTACACCTTC
TRBV28	.	TRBJ2-3	.	CAITPPPPTDTQYF	TGTGCCATCACTCCCCCGCCGCCCACAGATACGCAGTATTTT
TRBV19	.	TRBJ2-7	TRBD1	CASSAHPGQGGSYEQYF	TGTGCCAGTAGTGCACACCCAGGACAGGGCGGCTCCTACGAGCAGTACTTC
TRBV9	.	TRBJ1-4	.	CASSAGLLYNEKLFF	TGTGCCAGCAGCGCGGGACTGCTGTATAATGAAAAACTGTTTTTT
TRBV5-1	.	TRBJ2-2	.	CASSLATGGLGTGELFF	TGCGCCAGCAGCTTGGCGACCGGGGGGCTGGGCACCGGGGAGCTGTTTTTT
TRBV4-2	.	TRBJ1-4	TRBD1	CASSLEGGGIEKLFF	TGTGCCAGCAGCCTAGAAGGGGGCGGGATTGAAAAACTGTTTTTT
TRBV5-6	.	TRBJ2-5	.	CASSFSETQYF	TGTGCCAGCAGCTTTAGTGAGACCCAGTACTTC
TRBV11-2	few	TRBJ2-1	.	CASSVQIAPSYNEQFF	TGTGCCAGCAGCGTCCAAATTGCGCCCTCCTACAATGAGCAGTTCTTC
TRBV21-1	.	TRBJ1-1	.	CASPKPPAGVTEAFF	TGTGCCAGCCCCAAACCCCCAGCAGGGGTCACTGAAGCTTTCTTT
TRBV19	.	TRBJ1-5	.	CASLNSFSNQPQHF	TGTGCCAGTTTAAACAGCTTTAGCAATCAGCCCCAGCATTTT
TRBV10-3	once	TRBJ2-4	TRBD2	CAISESAGGLMAKNIQYF	TGTGCCATCAGTGAGTCGGCGGGGGGGCTTATGGCCAAAAACATTCAGTACTTC
TRBV6-1	.	TRBJ1-1	.	CASSEGALNTEAFF	TGTGCCAGCAGTGAGGGCGCATTGAACACTGAAGCTTTCTTT
TRBV2	.	TRBJ2-3	TRBD2	CASSPGTSGRSTDTQYF	TGTGCCAGCAGTCCCGGGACTAGCGGGAGGAGCACAGATACGCAGTATTTT
TRBV6-1	.	TRBJ1-2	.	CAGELKSHGDGYTF	TGTGCCGGGGAACTTAAGTCCCATGGCGATGGCTACACCTTC
TRBV29-1	few	TRBJ2-3	.	CSVEDTGAQYF	TGCAGCGTTGAAGATACGGGGGCGCAGTATTTT
TRBV28	.	TRBJ2-5	.	CASSIPQGLGGETQYF	TGTGCCAGCAGTATTCCACAGGGGTTGGGAGGAGAGACCCAGTACTTC
TRBV6-4	.	TRBJ1-2	.	CASKPSGGNYGYTF	TGTGCCAGCAAACCCAGCGGGGGTAACTATGGCTACACCTTC
TRBV19	.	TRBJ2-2	TRBD1	CASRNRGTGELFF	TGTGCCAGTAGGAACAGGGGCACCGGGGAGCTGTTTTTT
TRBV7-9	few	TRBJ1-4	TRBD1	CASSTDRGPEKLFF	TGTGCCAGCAGTACGGACAGGGGGCCTGAAAAACTGTTTTTT
TRBV18	.	TRBJ2-1	.	CASSPVLAGSGSYNEQFF	TGTGCCAGCTCACCAGTCTTGGCAGGAAGCGGCTCCTACAATGAGCAGTTCTTC
TRBV29-1	.	TRBJ1-5	TRBD1	CSVGGDSGNQPQHF	TGCAGCGTTGGAGGGGACAGCGGCAATCAGCCCCAGCATTTT
TRBV27	few	TRBJ2-5	.	CASSLQGTETQYF	TGTGCCAGCAGTTTACAGGGGACGGAGACCCAGTACTTC
TRBV7-9	.	TRBJ2-2	.	CASSLQRSSGGGELFF	TGTGCCAGCAGCCTCCAACGGAGCTCCGGGGGCGGGGAGCTGTTTTTT
TRBV5-1	.	TRBJ2-2	.	CASSSALTGELFF	TGCGCCAGCAGCTCCGCCCTCACCGGGGAGCTGTTTTTT
TRBV30	once	TRBJ1-3	TRBD1	CAWTTGQGAIAGNTIYF	TGTGCCTGGACGACGGGACAGGGGGCCATCGCTGGAAACACCATATATTTT
TRBV10-2	.	TRBJ2-7	.	CASALSGTYEQYF	TGCGCCAGTGCCCTTAGCGGAACCTACGAGCAGTACTTC
TRBV5-4	.	TRBJ2-3	TRBD2	CASSYPPGLAEAYGDTQYF	TGTGCCAGCAGCTACCCCCCGGGACTAGCGGAGGCGTACGGAGATACGCAGTATTTT
TRBV4-3	few	TRBJ2-7	.	CASSQDRGNSYEQYF	TGCGCCAGCAGCCAAGATAGGGGGAACTCCTACGAGCAGTACTTC
TRBV15	.	TRBJ2-3	.	CATSRGGTTHTQYF	TGTGCCACCAGCAGAGGGGGAACGACCCATACGCAGTATTTT
TRBV19	.	TRBJ2-5	TRBD1	CASSIGLDRVIETQYF	TGTGCCAGTAGTATAGGGCTGGACAGGGTAATAGAGACCCAGTACTTC
TRBV19	once	TRBJ1-2	.	CAIFGGGARYTF	TGTGCCATCTTCGGCGGGGGGGCTCGCTACACCTTC
TRBV29-1	.	TRBJ2-7	.	CSVEIDPGEQYF	TGCAGCGTTGAAATCGACCCCGGAGAGCAGTACTTC
TRBV5-1	few	TRBJ2-7	.	CASCLSDGHEQYF	TGCGCCAGCTGCCTATCGGACGGCCACGAGCAGTACTTC
TRBV28	.	TRBJ1-3	.	CASSLPGDPGNTIYF	TGTGCCAGCAGTTTACCCGGGGATCCTGGAAACACCATATATTTT
TRBV5-1	.	TRBJ2-3	TRBD1	CASSSGQGTDTQYF	TGCGCCAGCAGCTCAGGACAGGGGACAGATACGCAGTATTTT
TRBV29-1	few	TRBJ2-1	.	CSARDQNEQFF	TGCAGCGCTCGTGACCAAAATGAGCAGTTCTTC
TRBV6-1	.	TRBJ2-1	.	CASTRSSYNEQFF	TGTGCCAGCACCCGGAGCTCCTACAATGAGCAGTTCTTC
TRBV29-1	few	TRBJ2-2	.	CSVKVFGAGELFF	TGCAGCGTTAAGGTGTTTGGGGCCGGGGAGCTGTTTTTT
TRBV7-6	.	TRBJ2-5	TRBD1	CASSPQTGVLETQYF	TGTGCCAGCAGCCCCCAGACAGGGGTGTTGGAGACCCAGTACTTC
TRBV27	.	TRBJ2-2	.	CASRYRDGGELFF	TGTGCCAGCAGATACAGGGATGGCGGGGAGCTGTTTTTT
TRBV10-2	.	TRBJ2-1	TRBD2	CASSVAGGGNEQFF	TGCGCCAGCAGTGTAGCGGGGGGGGGTAATGAGCAGTTCTTC
TRBV5-1	.	TRBJ1-1	.	CASSLAGTVGREAFF	TGCGCCAGCAGCTTGGCCGGGACGGTGGGGCGGGAAGCTTTCTTT
TRBV7-8	.	TRBJ1-1	.	CASSLQWDFLNTEAFF	TGTGCCAGCAGCTTGCAATGGGACTTCTTGAACACTGAAGCTTTCTTT
TRBV29-1	.	TRBJ2-7	TRBD1	CSATGTGVYEQYF	TGCAGCGCGACCGGGACAGGGGTCTACGAGCAGTACTTC
TRBV5-1	.	TRBJ1-2	.	CASSLAAPNYGYTF	TGCGCCAGCAGCTTGGCGGCGCCTAACTATGGCTACACCTTC
TRBV15	.	TRBJ1-5	.	CATSRARSQGNQPQHF	TGTGCCACCAGCAGAGCCCGTTCCCAAGGCAATCAGCCCCAGCATTTT
TRBV19	few	TRBJ1-1	.	CASSIGIPNTEAFF	TGTGCCAGTAGTATAGGCATACCCAACACTGAAGCTTTCTTT
TRBV27	once	TRBJ2-6	TRBD2	CASSQGLAGGSGANVLTF	TGTGCCAGCAGCCAGGGACTAGCGGGGGGCTCTGGGGCCAACGTCCTGACTTTC